One sample yielded the 3 T cell receptor beta chains listed below, sequenced in a study of PD-L1 blockade in urothelial cancer. Sequencing was performed with immunoSEQ multiplex PCR; in TCRdb, only in-frame clones are kept and a portion is missing. The sample lists roughly 32,000 clones; approximately 80% were seen once. Sequencing used PBMCs, obtained around atezolizumab (anti-PD-L1) treatment. The origin of the receptors is a man in his fifties or sixties with urothelial cancer.

This chain connects TRBV7-2 to TRBJ2-7; 8 bases align to TRBD1. V dropped 5 bases and J dropped 2; count of bases not matched to a gene: 8. The CDR3 sequence is 15 residues long. Germline CDR1 SGHTA, CDR2 FQGNSA. This CDR3 is CASSKSRDRTYEQYF. In DNA form, the CDR3 reads TGTGCCAGCAGCAAAAGTAGGGACAGGACCTACGAGCAGTACTTC.

The chain carries TRBV5-8 and TRBJ1-4, with 9 bases lining up with TRBD1. V was pared by 4 bases and J by 7 bases, with 8 bases of the junction left unmatched. CDR1 and CDR2 from the germline V gene are SGHTS and YDEGEE. CDR3 length: 15 amino acids. CDR3 DNA sequence: TGTGCCAGCAGCCGACGGACAGGGGAAGGTGAAAAACTGTTTTTT. Its protein is CASSRRTGEGEKLFF.

CDR3 protein: CASGGQKLFF. CDR3 in DNA: TGTGCCAGCGGGGGCCAAAAACTGTTTTTT. The gene calls are TRBV6-1 and TRBJ1-4, with D possibly TRBD1 on 6 matching bases. CDR1 is MNHNS and CDR2 is SASEGT in the germline V gene. V shed 8 bases and J shed 9 bases, with 7 bases lying between them. The CDR3 totals 10 residues.